What follows is one T cell receptor (beta chain) and its context. The sample carries other DNA sequences with the same CDR3. The data belong to a study of blood T cell repertoires in COVID-19. Produced via immunoSEQ multiplex PCR; TCRdb's table is partial and in-frame only. The sample contains approximately 240,000 clones, approximately 90% of which appear only once. Residents of 24 US areas, aged about 18 to 95 years, made up the participants. Germline V CDR1 and CDR2: SNHLY, FYNNEI. Trimming took 1 base from V and 4 from J; bases not matched to a gene: 6. The CDR3 consists of 15 residues. The specimen sequenced was PBMCs or T cells enriched from blood (not recorded which). The chain joins TRBV2 to TRBJ1-2; 7 bases align to TRBD1. The receptor comes from a woman younger than 45 with acute COVID-19. The DNA of the CDR3 is TGTGCCAGCAGTGAAGTAGGACCAGGGGGCTATGGCTACACCTTC. Its protein product is CASSEVGPGGYGYTF. Using reference TRBV2 and TRBJ1-2 for the parts outside the CDR3, the full variable domain is EPEVTQTPSHQVTQMGQEVILRCVPISNHLYFYWYRQILGQKVEFLVSFYNNEISEKSEIFDDQFSVERPDGSNFTLKIRSTKLEDSAMYFCASSEVGPGGYGYTFGSGTRLTVV.